This is a list of T cell receptor beta chains from one sample in a study of blood T cell repertoires in COVID-19. Clones were read by immunoSEQ multiplex PCR, and TCRdb kept only the in-frame ones, dropping some. The sample holds about 300,000 clones; roughly nine tenths are singletons and the top ten take approximately 6.5%. The sequenced material came from peripheral blood. The receptors here all came from a man between 18 and 35 years old who had recovered from COVID-19. Both conserved end residues are part of each CDR3. A D gene is named only where the DNA matches it firmly. Clone size is not always given. Where it is, it says once, few, many or a class for expanded clones.

J,length,D,size,V,CDR3,DNA
TRBJ1-5,15,NA,NA,TRBV28,CASSSPPGNNQPQHF,TGTGCCAGCAGTAGTCCCCCAGGGAACAATCAGCCCCAGCATTTT
TRBJ2-1,11,NA,NA,TRBV19,CASSIAGEQFF,TGTGCCAGTAGTATCGCAGGGGAGCAGTTCTTC
TRBJ2-1,14,TRBD2,NA,TRBV27,CASRGTSIFNEQFF,TGTGCCAGCAGGGGGACTAGTATCTTCAATGAGCAGTTCTTC
TRBJ2-1,16,TRBD1,NA,TRBV5-1,CASSRSGTGSYNEQFF,TGCGCCAGCAGCCGCTCCGGGACAGGCTCCTACAATGAGCAGTTCTTC
TRBJ2-7,13,NA,NA,TRBV12-3/TRBV12-4,CASSYGTSYEQYF,TGTGCCAGCAGCTACGGGACTTCCTACGAGCAGTACTTC
TRBJ1-2,15,TRBD1,NA,TRBV6-6,CASSYEGQGGNGYTF,TGTGCCAGCAGTTACGAGGGACAGGGGGGGAATGGCTACACCTTC
TRBJ2-1,15,TRBD1,NA,TRBV7-3,CASSSDRASYNEQFF,TGTGCCAGCAGTTCCGACAGGGCCTCCTACAATGAGCAGTTCTTC
TRBJ2-4,16,TRBD1,NA,TRBV18,CASFQDRGEVKNIQYF,TGTGCCAGCTTTCAGGACAGGGGAGAGGTCAAAAACATTCAGTACTTC
TRBJ2-1,16,TRBD1,NA,TRBV27,CASSLGGTGGFNEQFF,TGTGCCAGCAGCCTAGGGGGAACAGGGGGCTTCAATGAGCAGTTCTTC
TRBJ2-2,16,TRBD1,NA,TRBV9,CASSPGRGQDTGELFF,TGTGCCAGCAGCCCCGGCAGGGGGCAAGACACCGGGGAGCTGTTTTTT
TRBJ2-3,16,TRBD2,NA,TRBV5-6,CASSLRTSGGTDTQYF,TGTGCCAGCAGCCTTCGGACTAGCGGGGGCACAGATACGCAGTATTTT
TRBJ1-2,15,NA,NA,TRBV7-3,CASSPEPGPNYGYTF,TGTGCCAGCAGCCCCGAGCCAGGTCCTAACTATGGCTACACCTTC
TRBJ2-1,11,NA,NA,TRBV6-5,CASRQGYEQFF,TGTGCCAGCAGGCAGGGCTATGAGCAGTTCTTC
TRBJ1-1,15,NA,once,TRBV7-9,CASSLGAGLRSGAFF,TGTGCCAGCAGCTTAGGGGCAGGTCTGAGATCGGGGGCTTTCTTT
TRBJ1-5,16,NA,NA,TRBV24-1,CATSKQGPSRGQPQHF,TGTGCCACCAGTAAACAGGGTCCCTCTCGGGGTCAGCCCCAGCATTTT
TRBJ1-2,14,NA,few,TRBV29-1,CSVVQGGGGYGYTF,TGCAGCGTTGTTCAGGGCGGGGGAGGCTATGGCTACACCTTC
TRBJ1-1,14,TRBD1,few,TRBV5-6,CASSTHRGLTEAFF,TGTGCCAGCAGCACCCACAGGGGGCTCACTGAAGCTTTCTTT
TRBJ1-1,12,NA,NA,TRBV12-3/TRBV12-4,CASTYKNTEAFF,TGTGCCAGCACTTACAAGAACACTGAAGCTTTCTTT
TRBJ2-7,15,NA,NA,TRBV2,CASRASTEPSYEQYF,TGTGCCAGCAGAGCCTCTACCGAACCCTCCTACGAGCAGTACTTC
TRBJ2-5,18,TRBD2,few,TRBV5-6,CASSSAGTSGGAWETQYF,TGTGCCAGCAGCTCCGCCGGGACTAGCGGGGGGGCATGGGAGACCCAGTACTTC
TRBJ2-7,16,NA,NA,TRBV2,CASSGDFNLSSYEQYF,TGTGCCAGCAGTGGAGATTTTAACCTAAGCTCCTACGAGCAGTACTTC
TRBJ2-7,13,NA,NA,TRBV4-1,CASSQGASYEQYF,TGCGCCAGCAGCCAAGGGGCGAGCTACGAGCAGTACTTC
TRBJ1-1,15,NA,once,TRBV6-5,CASRVDRAPNTEAFF,TGTGCCAGCAGAGTAGACAGAGCCCCGAACACTGAAGCTTTCTTT
TRBJ2-3,16,TRBD1,NA,TRBV4-1,CASSQDQGAQTDTQYF,TGCGCCAGCAGCCAAGATCAGGGGGCGCAGACAGATACGCAGTATTTT
TRBJ1-4,13,NA,NA,TRBV19,CASTFQSNEKLFF,TGTGCCAGTACGTTCCAGTCTAATGAAAAACTGTTTTTT
TRBJ2-5,13,NA,once,TRBV7-2,CASSPQIQETQYF,TGTGCCAGCAGCCCCCAGATCCAAGAGACCCAGTACTTC
TRBJ2-7,17,NA,NA,TRBV7-9,CASSPAHDLRVSYEQYF,TGTGCCAGCAGCCCGGCCCACGACCTCAGGGTTTCCTACGAGCAGTACTTC
TRBJ1-5,15,NA,NA,TRBV5-1,CASLKKGSGSQPQHF,TGCGCCAGCTTAAAGAAAGGGTCGGGGAGTCAGCCCCAGCATTTT